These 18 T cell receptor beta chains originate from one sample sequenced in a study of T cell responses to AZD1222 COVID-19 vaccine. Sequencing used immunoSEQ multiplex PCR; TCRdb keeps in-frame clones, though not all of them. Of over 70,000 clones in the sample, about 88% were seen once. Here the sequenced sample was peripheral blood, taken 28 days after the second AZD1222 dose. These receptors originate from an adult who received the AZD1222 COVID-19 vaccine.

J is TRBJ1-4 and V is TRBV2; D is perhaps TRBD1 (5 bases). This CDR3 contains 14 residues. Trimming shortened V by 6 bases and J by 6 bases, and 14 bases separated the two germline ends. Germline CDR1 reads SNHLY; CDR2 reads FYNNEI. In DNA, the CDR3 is TGTGCCAGCAGGGGGGGAGGCCCTTATGAAAAACTGTTTTTT. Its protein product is CASRGGGPYEKLFF.

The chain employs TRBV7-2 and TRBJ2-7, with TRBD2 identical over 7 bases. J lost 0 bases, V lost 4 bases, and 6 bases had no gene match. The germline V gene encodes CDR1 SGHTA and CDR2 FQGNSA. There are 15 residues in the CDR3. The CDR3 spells CASSSTSGVSYEQYF. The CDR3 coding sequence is TGTGCCAGCAGCTCCACGAGCGGGGTCTCCTACGAGCAGTACTTC.

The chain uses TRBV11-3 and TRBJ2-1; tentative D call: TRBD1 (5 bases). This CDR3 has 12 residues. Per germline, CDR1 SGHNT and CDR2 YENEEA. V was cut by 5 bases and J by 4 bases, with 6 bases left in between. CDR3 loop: CASSHRYNEQFF. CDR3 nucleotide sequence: TGTGCCAGCAGCCACAGGTACAATGAGCAGTTCTTC.

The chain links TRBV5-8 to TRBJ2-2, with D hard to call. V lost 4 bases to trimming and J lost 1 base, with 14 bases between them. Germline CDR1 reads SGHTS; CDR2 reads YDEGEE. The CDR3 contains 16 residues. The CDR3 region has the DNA TGTGCCAGCAGCGCCCCTAGTAATTGGAACACCGGGGAGCTGTTTTTT. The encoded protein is CASSAPSNWNTGELFF.

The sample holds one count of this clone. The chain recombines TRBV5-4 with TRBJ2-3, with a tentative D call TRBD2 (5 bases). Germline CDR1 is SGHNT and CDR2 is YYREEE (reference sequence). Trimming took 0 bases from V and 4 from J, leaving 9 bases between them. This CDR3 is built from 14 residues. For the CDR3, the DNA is TGTGCCAGCAGCTTGGAGCTTAGCGCAGATACGCAGTATTTT. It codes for CASSLELSADTQYF.

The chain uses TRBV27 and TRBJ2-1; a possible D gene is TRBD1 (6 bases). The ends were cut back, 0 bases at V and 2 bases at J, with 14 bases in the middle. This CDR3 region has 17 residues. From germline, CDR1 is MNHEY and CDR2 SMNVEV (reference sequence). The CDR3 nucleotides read TGTGCCAGCAGTTTATCGTCCAGGGGTTATGCCTACAATGAGCAGTTCTTC. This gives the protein CASSLSSRGYAYNEQFF.

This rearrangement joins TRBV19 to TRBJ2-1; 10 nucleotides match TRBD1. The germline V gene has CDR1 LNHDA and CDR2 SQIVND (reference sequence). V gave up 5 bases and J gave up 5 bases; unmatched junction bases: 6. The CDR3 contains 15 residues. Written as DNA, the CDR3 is TGTGCCAGTAGTGTGGGGACAGGGGTGCACAATGAGCAGTTCTTC. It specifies CASSVGTGVHNEQFF.

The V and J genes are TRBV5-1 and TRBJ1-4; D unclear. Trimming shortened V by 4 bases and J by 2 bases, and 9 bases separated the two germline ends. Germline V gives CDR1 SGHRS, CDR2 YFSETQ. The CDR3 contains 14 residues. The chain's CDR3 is CASSPSGTNEKLFF. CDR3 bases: TGCGCCAGCAGCCCATCTGGCACTAATGAAAAACTGTTTTTT. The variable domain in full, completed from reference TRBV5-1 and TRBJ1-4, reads KAGVTQTPRYLIKTRGQQVTLSCSPISGHRSVSWYQQTPGQGLQFLFEYFSETQRNKGNFPGRFSGRQFSNSRSEMNVSTLELGDSALYLCASSPSGTNEKLFFGSGTQLSVL.

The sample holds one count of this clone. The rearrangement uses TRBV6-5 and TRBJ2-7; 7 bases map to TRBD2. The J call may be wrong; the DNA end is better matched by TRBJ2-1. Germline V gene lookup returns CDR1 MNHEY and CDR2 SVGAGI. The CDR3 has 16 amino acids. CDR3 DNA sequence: TGTGCCAGCAGTTACTGGGCGGGAGCTGGGGTGAATGAGCAGTTCTTC. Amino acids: CASSYWAGAGVNEQFF.

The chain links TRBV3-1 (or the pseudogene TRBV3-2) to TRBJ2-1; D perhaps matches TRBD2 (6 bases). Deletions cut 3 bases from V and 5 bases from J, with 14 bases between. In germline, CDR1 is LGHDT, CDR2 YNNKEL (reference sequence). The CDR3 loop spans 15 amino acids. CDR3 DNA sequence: TGTGCCAGCAGCCATTTCGGGGGTGGGAACAATGAGCAGTTCTTC. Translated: CASSHFGGGNNEQFF.

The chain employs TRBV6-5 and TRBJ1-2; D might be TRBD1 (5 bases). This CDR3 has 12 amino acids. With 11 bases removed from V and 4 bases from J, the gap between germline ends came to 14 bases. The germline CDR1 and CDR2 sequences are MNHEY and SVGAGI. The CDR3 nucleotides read TGTGCCGCCACGGGTACAGGCTATGGCTACACCTTC. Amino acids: CAATGTGYGYTF.

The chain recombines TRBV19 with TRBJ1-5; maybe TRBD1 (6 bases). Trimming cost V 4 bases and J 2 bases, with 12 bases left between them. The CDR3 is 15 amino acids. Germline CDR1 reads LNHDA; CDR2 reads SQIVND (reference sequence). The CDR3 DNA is TGTGCCAGTAGTAGTAGACAGGTCGGCAATCAGCCCCAGCATTTT. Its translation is CASSSRQVGNQPQHF.

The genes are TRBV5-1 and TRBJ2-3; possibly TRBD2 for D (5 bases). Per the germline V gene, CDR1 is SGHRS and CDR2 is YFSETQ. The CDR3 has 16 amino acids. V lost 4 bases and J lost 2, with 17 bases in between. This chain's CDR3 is CASSPPGIIITDTQYF. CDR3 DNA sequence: TGCGCCAGCAGCCCCCCGGGGATTATTATCACAGATACGCAGTATTTT.

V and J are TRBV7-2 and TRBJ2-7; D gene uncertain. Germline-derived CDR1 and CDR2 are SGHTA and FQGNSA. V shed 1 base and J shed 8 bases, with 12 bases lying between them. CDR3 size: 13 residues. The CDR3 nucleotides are TGTGCCAGCAGCTTAGGGGCTTCTTTCAAGCAGTACGTC. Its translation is CASSLGASFKQYV.

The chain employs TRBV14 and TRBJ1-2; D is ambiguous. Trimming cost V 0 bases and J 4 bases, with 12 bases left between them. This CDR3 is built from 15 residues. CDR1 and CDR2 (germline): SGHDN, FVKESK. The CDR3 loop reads CASSQDPDGLYGYTF. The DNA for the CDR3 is TGTGCCAGCAGCCAAGATCCGGACGGACTCTATGGCTACACCTTC.

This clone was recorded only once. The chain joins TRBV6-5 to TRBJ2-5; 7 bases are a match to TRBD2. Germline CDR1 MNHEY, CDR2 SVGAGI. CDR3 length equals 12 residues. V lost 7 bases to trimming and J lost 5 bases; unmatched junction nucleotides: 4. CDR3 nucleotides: TGTGCCAGCAAGGGAGGGCAGGAGACCCAGTACTTC. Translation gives CASKGGQETQYF.

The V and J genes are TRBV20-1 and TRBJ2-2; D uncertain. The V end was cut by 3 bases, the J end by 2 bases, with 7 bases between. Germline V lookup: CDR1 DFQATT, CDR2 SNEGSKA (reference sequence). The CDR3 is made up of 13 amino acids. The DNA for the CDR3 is TGCAGTGCTAGTCGGCACAACACCGGGGAGCTGTTTTTT. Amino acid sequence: CSASRHNTGELFF.

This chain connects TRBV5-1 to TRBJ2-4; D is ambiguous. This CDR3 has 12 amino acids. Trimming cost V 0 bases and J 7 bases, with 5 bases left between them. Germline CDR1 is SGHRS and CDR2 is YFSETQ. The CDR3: CASSLGGNIQYF. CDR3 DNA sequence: TGCGCCAGCAGCTTGGGAGGTAACATTCAGTACTTC. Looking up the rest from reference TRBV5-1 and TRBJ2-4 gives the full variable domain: KAGVTQTPRYLIKTRGQQVTLSCSPISGHRSVSWYQQTPGQGLQFLFEYFSETQRNKGNFPGRFSGRQFSNSRSEMNVSTLELGDSALYLCASSLGGNIQYFGAGTRLSVL.